What follows are 30 T cell receptor beta chains derived from one specimen sequenced in a study of blood T cell repertoires in COVID-19. Only in-frame clones appear in the TCRdb table, and some are missing; sequencing was by immunoSEQ multiplex PCR. The sample holds roughly 200,000 clones, around 80% seen once. The sample comprised peripheral blood. These receptors were taken from a woman at least 80 years old with COVID-19, enrolled during active disease.

The chain combines TRBV7-3 with TRBJ2-1; TRBD2 aligns across 7 bases. The CDR3 has 15 amino acids. V shed 2 bases and J 4 bases; nucleotides not matched to a gene: 5. The germline gives CDR1 SGHTA, CDR2 FQGTGA. The CDR3 here is CASSLAGGMYNEQFF. The CDR3 DNA reads as TGTGCCAGCAGCTTAGCCGGGGGGATGTACAATGAGCAGTTCTTC.

The chain joins TRBV7-9 to TRBJ1-4; D ambiguous. V was trimmed by 2 bases and J by 3 bases, leaving 7 bases between them. The germline V gene has CDR1 SEHNR and CDR2 FQNEAQ (reference sequence). The CDR3 is 14 residues long. CDR3 sequence reads: CASSLPGANEKLFF. DNA for the CDR3: TGTGCCAGCAGCTTACCCGGGGCTAATGAAAAACTGTTTTTT.

The chain combines TRBV18 with TRBJ1-2; D is perhaps TRBD1 (5 bases). Germline assignment: CDR1 KGHSH and CDR2 LQKENI. With 10 bases removed from V and 3 bases from J, the gap between germline ends came to 15 bases. CDR3 length: 13 residues. The DNA for the CDR3 is TGTGCCACCAACCAGGGTAGGGACTATGGCTACACCTTC. Protein sequence: CATNQGRDYGYTF.

The chain carries TRBV7-2 and TRBJ2-1; 10 bases map to TRBD1. CDR1 is SGHTA, CDR2 FQGNSA, per germline. Unmatched junction bases numbered 1, after V lost 3 bases and J lost 2 bases. The CDR3 length is 15 residues. DNA of the CDR3: TGTGCCAGCAGCTTGGACAGGGGGACCTACAATGAGCAGTTCTTC. Translation gives CASSLDRGTYNEQFF.

There are a few counts of this clone. The genes are TRBV5-1 and TRBJ1-5; D perhaps matches TRBD1 (6 bases). This CDR3 contains 13 residues. V lost 2 bases and J lost 7, with 10 bases in between. The germline CDR1 and CDR2 sequences are SGHRS and YFSETQ. CDR3 coding DNA: TGCGCCAGCAGCTTAACAGGGCAGCAGCCCCAGCATTTT. This sequence encodes CASSLTGQQPQHF.

A few counts support this clone. The chain is built from TRBV12-3 or TRBV12-4 and TRBJ1-6, with D possibly being TRBD1 (6 bases). The CDR3 extends over 13 amino acids. Between the trimmed V and J ends, which lost 7 bases and 10 bases, there was a span of 14 bases. The CDR3 is CASKQGIQSPLHF. In nucleotides, the CDR3 is TGTGCCAGCAAACAGGGAATCCAGTCACCCCTCCACTTT.

This chain uses TRBV4-1 with TRBJ2-1, with 10 nucleotides matching TRBD2. CDR3 length: 16 amino acids. V dropped 10 bases and J dropped 5; count of bases not matched to a gene: 14. CDR1 MGHRA and CDR2 YSYEKL come from the germline V gene. In DNA, the CDR3 is TGCGCCATCCCAGATATAAGCGGGACTAGCGACAATGAGCAGTTCTTC. Translating it yields CAIPDISGTSDNEQFF.

This chain uses TRBV7-2 with TRBJ1-1; maybe TRBD1 (5 bases). This CDR3 comprises 18 residues. The V gene's germline CDR1 is SGHTA and CDR2 FQGNSA. The ends were cut back, 5 bases at V and 9 bases at J, with 31 bases in the middle. The CDR3 region has the DNA TGTGCCAGCAGCGGGAGGAGGGTGTCCGGGACGGTTGGGGGACAAGCTTTCTTT. Translating it yields CASSGRRVSGTVGGQAFF.

This sequence joins TRBV20-1 and TRBJ2-5; 12 bases fit TRBD2. The CDR3 consists of 15 residues. Germline CDR1 and CDR2: DFQATT and SNEGSKA (reference sequence). The V and J ends lost 3 bases and 7 bases, in that order; junction bases with no gene match: 9. This CDR3 is CSASYGASGRGTQYF. The CDR3 nucleotides read TGCAGTGCTAGTTACGGGGCTAGCGGGAGGGGGACCCAGTACTTC.

J is TRBJ1-2 and V is TRBV6-5; the D gene is possibly TRBD1 (6 bases). This CDR3 spans 13 amino acids. CDR1 is MNHEY, CDR2 SVGAGI, per germline. Trimming took off 6 bases at V and 2 bases at J, with 10 bases between the two ends. CDR3 sequence reads: CASRSQGNYGYTF. The DNA of the CDR3 is TGTGCCAGCAGATCACAGGGAAACTATGGCTACACCTTC.

The gene calls are TRBV28 and TRBJ1-5; D is ambiguous. The CDR3 consists of 14 residues. Germline loops: CDR1 MDHEN, CDR2 SYDVKM. V was cut by 8 bases and J by 1 base, with 12 bases left in between. The CDR3: CASAAGESNQPQHF. In nucleotides, the CDR3 is TGTGCCAGCGCTGCGGGTGAGAGCAATCAGCCCCAGCATTTT.

This clone is a singleton in its sample. The chain couples TRBV19 to TRBJ1-3, with 7 bases aligning to TRBD1. Germline V CDR1 and CDR2: LNHDA, SQIVND (reference sequence). Losses at the gene ends were 6 bases for V and 3 bases for J; bases not matched to a gene: 5. The CDR3 loop spans 14 amino acids. The CDR3 DNA follows: TGTGCCAGTAGCGGAGGGACAGTTGGAAACACCATATATTTT. The encoded protein is CASSGGTVGNTIYF.

The V and J genes are TRBV10-3 and TRBJ1-2, with D possibly TRBD1 on 6 matching bases. From germline, CDR1 is ENHRY and CDR2 SYGVKD. V was trimmed by 7 bases and J by 4 bases, leaving 13 bases between them. The CDR3 has 13 amino acids. DNA of the CDR3: TGTGCCATCAACCCGGGGGGCATCTATGGCTACACCTTC. Translation gives CAINPGGIYGYTF.

This rearrangement joins TRBV28 to TRBJ1-1; 7 nucleotides line up with TRBD1. The germline V gene encodes CDR1 MDHEN and CDR2 SYDVKM. This CDR3 spans 12 amino acids. Trimming cost V 4 bases and J 7 bases; bases outside gene matches: 3. In DNA form, the CDR3 reads TGTGCCAGCAGTTCTCGACAGGGTGAAGCTTTCTTT. Translated: CASSSRQGEAFF.

For the CDR3, the DNA is TGTGCCATCAGTGACCCCGGGACAGTCAGGAACACTGAAGCTTTCTTT. Translation gives CAISDPGTVRNTEAFF. This chain connects TRBV10-3 to TRBJ1-1, with 7 bases fitting TRBD1. Germline V gene lookup returns CDR1 ENHRY and CDR2 SYGVKD. The CDR3 has 16 amino acids. Losses at the gene ends were 3 bases for V and 1 base for J; bases not matched to a gene: 8.

The V gene is TRBV11-3, the J gene TRBJ2-3; 8 nucleotides align to TRBD1. Germline V CDR1 and CDR2: SGHNT, YENEEA. The CDR3 contains 20 residues. The J segment lost 0 bases and the V segment lost 7 bases, leaving 21 bases of the junction unmatched. This CDR3 reads CASKKGWGATGTGSTDTQYF. The CDR3 DNA follows: TGTGCCAGCAAGAAGGGTTGGGGGGCAACCGGGACAGGAAGCACAGATACGCAGTATTTT.

The chain carries TRBV3-1 (or the pseudogene TRBV3-2) and TRBJ1-1, with 8 bases aligning to TRBD1. Germline V gene data show CDR1 as LGHDT and CDR2 as YNNKEL (reference sequence). V shed 3 bases and J 6 bases; nucleotides not matched to a gene: 6. The CDR3 loop spans 14 amino acids. The CDR3 reads CASSHGTGKSEAFF. The CDR3 region has the DNA TGTGCCAGCAGCCACGGGACAGGTAAGTCTGAAGCTTTCTTT.

This chain uses TRBV27 with TRBJ2-7, with TRBD1 matching 8 bases. V trimming: 8 bases; J trimming: 1 base; junction bases outside the gene matches: 4. The CDR3 sequence is 13 residues long. CDR1 and CDR2 from the germline V gene are MNHEY and SMNVEV (reference sequence). This chain's CDR3 is CASRTGSSYEQYF. The CDR3 coding sequence is TGTGCCAGCCGGACAGGGTCATCCTACGAGCAGTACTTC.

This chain links TRBV28 with TRBJ2-5, with TRBD1 matching over 11 bases. V gave up 6 bases and J gave up 3 bases; unmatched junction bases: 9. Germline V CDR1 and CDR2: MDHEN, SYDVKM. The CDR3 extends over 16 amino acids. CDR3 residues: CASRRQLGQGEETQYF. In DNA form, the CDR3 reads TGTGCCAGCAGGAGGCAATTGGGACAGGGGGAAGAGACCCAGTACTTC.

The V and J genes are TRBV18 and TRBJ2-2, with unresolved D. CDR3 length equals 15 residues. Germline CDR1 reads KGHSH; CDR2 reads LQKENI. Trimming pared 2 bases from V and 0 bases from J, leaving 7 bases between. The CDR3 loop is CASSPTRANTGELFF. The CDR3 DNA reads TGTGCCAGCTCACCAACACGTGCGAACACCGGGGAGCTGTTTTTT. The variable domain in full, completed from reference TRBV18 and TRBJ2-2, reads NAGVMQNPRHLVRRRGQEARLRCSPMKGHSHVYWYRQLPEEGLKFMVYLQKENIIDESGMPKERFSAEFPKEGPSILRIQQVVRGDSAAYFCASSPTRANTGELFFGEGSRLTVL.

This clone came up many times. This rearrangement joins TRBV5-1 to TRBJ1-1; D unclear. The CDR3 is 14 amino acids. Germline CDR1 SGHRS, CDR2 YFSETQ. Trimming stripped 2 bases from V and 5 bases from J, with 13 bases between. In DNA form, the CDR3 reads TGCGCCAGCAGCTTATGGAATTTCGGGACTGAAGCTTTCTTT. Translated, it gives CASSLWNFGTEAFF.

The J gene is TRBJ2-1, the V gene TRBV28; no reliable D call. Germline CDR1 reads MDHEN; CDR2 reads SYDVKM. V was clipped by 1 base and J by 7 bases, with 14 bases between them. The CDR3 is 15 residues long. CDR3 region: CASSLFESLKNEQFF. CDR3 DNA: TGTGCCAGCAGTTTATTCGAGTCTCTAAAAAATGAGCAGTTCTTC.

V is TRBV6-1 and J is TRBJ1-2; maybe TRBD1 (5 bases). With 2 bases removed from V and 7 bases from J, the gap between germline ends came to 20 bases. Germline CDR1 and CDR2: MNHNS and SASEGT. This CDR3 is built from 16 residues. CDR3 amino acids: CASSEFGRVSLFGYTF. The CDR3 DNA follows: TGTGCCAGCAGTGAATTTGGCAGGGTCTCCCTTTTTGGCTACACCTTC.

This chain links TRBV7-2 with TRBJ2-1, with D unresolved. The CDR3 is 13 amino acids. The V end lost 11 bases, the J end lost 0 bases, and 11 bases lay between the germline ends. Germline-derived CDR1 and CDR2 are SGHTA and FQGNSA. The CDR3 spells CASHTGSYNEQFF. In nucleotides, the CDR3 is TGTGCCTCCCATACGGGCTCCTACAATGAGCAGTTCTTC.

This chain uses TRBV6-1 with TRBJ1-6; 10 nucleotides align to TRBD1. J was trimmed by 10 bases and V by 0 bases; bases with no gene match: 6. This CDR3 has 16 amino acids. CDR1 and CDR2 (germline): MNHNS, SASEGT. The DNA for the CDR3 is TGTGCCAGCAGTGAAGCCAGGGACAGGGGCAGGTCACCCCTCCACTTT. Protein sequence: CASSEARDRGRSPLHF.

In this sample, this clone turned up once. The chain is built from TRBV28 and TRBJ2-3; D may be TRBD1 (5 bases). Germline assignment: CDR1 MDHEN and CDR2 SYDVKM. The V end lost 1 base, the J end lost 4 bases, and 9 bases lay between the germline ends. CDR3 length: 14 amino acids. CDR3 residues: CASSLSTVPDTQYF. The CDR3 DNA is TGTGCCAGCAGTTTATCGACAGTCCCAGATACGCAGTATTTT.

The chain joins TRBV10-3 to TRBJ2-7; 11 nucleotides line up with TRBD2. The CDR3 runs to 13 residues. Trimming took 3 bases from V and 6 from J; bases not matched to a gene: 1. CDR1 is ENHRY, CDR2 SYGVKD, per germline. CDR3 loop: CAISDSGGAEQYF. The CDR3 nucleotides are TGTGCCATCAGTGATAGCGGGGGGGCCGAGCAGTACTTC.

The gene calls are TRBV7-8 and TRBJ1-4; D remains unclear. The CDR3 extends over 15 amino acids. V was shortened by 1 base and J by 6 bases, with 12 bases between the two germline ends. Germline CDR1 and CDR2: SGHVS and FQNEAQ. The CDR3 loop reads CASSLGRGLDEKLFF. The CDR3 bases are TGTGCCAGCAGCTTAGGCCGCGGGTTGGATGAAAAACTGTTTTTT.

The chain is built from TRBV19 and TRBJ2-7; 7 bases are shared with TRBD1. The trim removed 4 bases at V and 12 bases at J, leaving 9 bases unmatched. This CDR3 has 12 amino acids. Germline lookup yields CDR1 LNHDA and CDR2 SQIVND (reference sequence). The CDR3, as DNA: TGTGCCAGTAGTACAGACAGGGTGAATCTGTACTTC. Translating gives CASSTDRVNLYF.

The chain combines TRBV2 with TRBJ2-6, with 8 bases identical to TRBD1. The CDR3 runs to 15 residues. Unmatched junction bases numbered 3, after V lost 8 bases and J lost 0 bases. The germline V gene has CDR1 SNHLY and CDR2 FYNNEI. The CDR3 bases are TGTGCCAGCGGACAGGGCCCCTCTGGGGCCAACGTCCTGACTTTC. It specifies CASGQGPSGANVLTF. The full variable domain, rest sourced from reference TRBV2 and TRBJ2-6, is EPEVTQTPSHQVTQMGQEVILRCVPISNHLYFYWYRQILGQKVEFLVSFYNNEISEKSEIFDDQFSVERPDGSNFTLKIRSTKLEDSAMYFCASGQGPSGANVLTFGAGSRLTVL.